Reported below is one T cell receptor (beta chain). CDR3 length equals 16 residues. CDR1 is MNHNS, CDR2 SASEGT, per germline. The ends were cut back, 0 bases at V and 6 bases at J, with 15 bases in the middle. The data are from a study of blood T cell repertoires in COVID-19. About the research overall: Acute and convalescent COVID-19 specimens originated in the United States, Italy and Spain. T cells, B-cell-depleted T cells, or PBMCs supplied cDNA or gDNA.

Original handling: Reference gene primer amplification yielded estimated nucleated cell counts. Produced via immunoSEQ multiplex PCR; TCRdb's table is partial and in-frame only. For V, J and clone size, that table is used; D and trimming come from the DNA. The sample has some 200,000 clones, approximately 90% seen once; the top ten hold around 13%. Seattle's cohort entered during active infection and was followed longitudinally. The receptor was isolated from a woman in her 70s with COVID-19, enrolled during active disease. V and J are TRBV6-1 and TRBJ2-1, with a possible D match to TRBD1 (6 bases). Sequenced material: peripheral blood. The CDR3 spells CASSEAYRVYPNEQFF. The CDR3 bases are TGTGCCAGCAGTGAAGCCTACAGGGTTTACCCCAATGAGCAGTTCTTC.